This TCR beta chain was retrieved from a study of T cell responses to AZD1222 COVID-19 vaccine. As concerns this clone: Antigen: not known.

Generated by immunoSEQ multiplex PCR, the TCRdb table keeps only in-frame clones and is missing some. The sample comprises 100,000 to 150,000 clones, less than 95% of which are singletons, and around 4.5% rests with the top ten. Germline V gives CDR1 SNHLY, CDR2 FYNNEI. This CDR3 has 17 residues. J was trimmed by 1 base and V by 8 bases; bases with no gene match: 9. Study conclusions and caveats: The repertoires were collected only after the peak T cell response. Spike-spanning, vaccine-associated CD4 TCRs were dominant at 160-218 and 743-854. Possibly, clonal diversity was underestimated; donors were largely white British and included more females.

The chain uses TRBV2 and TRBJ2-3; 13 bases fit TRBD2. Sequences were derived from peripheral blood, sampled on day 0 of MenACWY control vaccination. The TCR comes from an adult in good health. In DNA, the CDR3 is TGTGCCAGCCTCCCCGGACTAGCGGGAGCCGGCACAGATACGCAGTATTTT. It specifies CASLPGLAGAGTDTQYF.